These 5 T cell receptor beta chains originate from one sample sequenced in a study of Graves' ophthalmopathy and Graves' hyperthyroidism. Investigators amplified TCR beta CDR3 regions from RNA transcripts. Second-round multiplex PCR came after first-round RT-PCR with HTBI primers. Each CDR3 protein is one row after TCRdb ran MiXCR on the multiplex PCR reads. This sample has 500,000 to 700,000 distinct CDR3 sequences, with just under 40% found just once. The sample was peripheral blood or thyroid tissue (not recorded which). The receptors originated from an adult man with Graves' hyperthyroidism.

This clonotype was detected many times. The V gene is TRBV24-1, the J gene TRBJ2-7; 8 bases align to TRBD2. CDR1 KGHDR and CDR2 SFDVKD come from the germline V gene. V dropped 9 bases and J dropped 5; count of bases not matched to a gene: 8. The CDR3 is 13 residues long. The CDR3 is CATPPLAGNEQYF. The CDR3 nucleotides read TGTGCCACCCCCCCTTTAGCGGGGAACGAGCAGTACTTC.

This sequence joins TRBV19 and TRBJ1-5, with TRBD1 identical over 10 bases. This CDR3 is built from 17 residues. Unmatched junction bases numbered 10, after V lost 4 bases and J lost 4 bases. Looked up from germline, CDR1 is LNHDA and CDR2 is SQIVND (reference sequence). CDR3 DNA: TGTGCCAGTAGTAGCCCCGGGACAGGGGTCACTAATCAGCCCCAGCATTTT. Its protein product is CASSSPGTGVTNQPQHF. The variable domain in full, completed from reference TRBV19 and TRBJ1-5, reads DGGITQSPKYLFRKEGQNVTLSCEQNLNHDAMYWYRQDPGQGLRLIYYSQIVNDFQKGDIAEGYSVSREKKESFPLTVTSAQKNPTAFYLCASSSPGTGVTNQPQHFGDGTRLSIL.

Many counts were recorded for this clonotype. The rearrangement links TRBV9 to TRBJ1-4; D is ambiguous. CDR3 length: 17 amino acids. Germline CDR1 and CDR2: SGDLS and YYNGEE. Trimming took 0 bases from V and 7 from J, leaving 19 bases between them. The DNA of the CDR3 is TGTGCCAGCAGCGTAGACGCGGAGGGAGGGCTTGGTGAAAAACTGTTTTTT. It is translated as CASSVDAEGGLGEKLFF.

The chain joins TRBV19 to TRBJ2-7, with 9 bases fitting TRBD1. The ends lost 9 bases at V and 4 bases at J; junction bases unmatched: 13. From germline, CDR1 is LNHDA and CDR2 SQIVND (reference sequence). The CDR3 contains 15 residues. The CDR3 here is CASSPRQGVKYEQYF. CDR3 sequence (DNA): TGTGCCAGCAGCCCCCGACAGGGGGTTAAGTACGAGCAGTACTTC.

Many counts were recorded for this clonotype. V and J are TRBV7-9 and TRBJ2-3, with D tentatively TRBD1 (6 bases). Germline loops: CDR1 SEHNR, CDR2 FQNEAQ (reference sequence). This CDR3 region has 14 residues. The germline V and J ends were trimmed by 5 bases and 1 base, with 10 bases remaining between them. CDR3: CASSTGQGTDTQYF. The CDR3 bases are TGTGCCAGCAGCACGGGACAAGGCACAGATACGCAGTATTTT.